This TCR beta chain derives from a study of blood T cell repertoires in COVID-19. About the research overall: Acute-phase and convalescent COVID-19 samples originated in the United States, Italy and Spain. The analysed material was cDNA or gDNA that came from T cells, B-cell-depleted T cells, or PBMCs.

This clone was seen just once. Per the original methods: Reference gene primer amplification in the assay estimated nucleated cell counts. Sequencing was performed with immunoSEQ multiplex PCR; in TCRdb, only in-frame clones are kept and a portion is missing. That table furnishes V, J and clone size, whereas the DNA furnished D and trimming. The table records 150,000 to 190,000 clones, about four fifths of them present only once. The CDR3 is 14 amino acids. Germline CDR1 and CDR2: SNHLY and FYNNEI. The V gene end was trimmed by 7 bases and the J gene end by 4 bases; junction bases not matched to a gene: 10.

V is TRBV2 and J is TRBJ2-7; 7 positions match TRBD2. The sequence derives from a man aged 55 to 69 with acute or convalescent COVID-19. Input material: peripheral blood. This CDR3 reads CASMSQGGPYEQYF. In DNA form, the CDR3 reads TGTGCCAGCATGAGTCAGGGAGGGCCTTACGAGCAGTACTTC.